One and the same sample provided the 32 T cell receptor beta chains below, sequenced in a study of neurological immune-mediated disorders. TCRdb recomputed calls from the 5' RACE reads with MiXCR, one row per CDR3 protein. The sample lists roughly 74,000 distinct CDR3 sequences, less than 5.5% seen once, with less than 8% in the top ten. Sequenced: PBMCs. Source of these receptors: a man aged 18 to 30 with multiple sclerosis.

In its sample, this clonotype was seen many times. CDR3 loop: CASRSGYEQYF. The CDR3 region has the DNA TGCGCCAGCAGATCGGGGTACGAGCAGTACTTC. This chain connects TRBV5-1 to TRBJ2-7, with D perhaps matching TRBD2 (5 bases). The V gene's germline CDR1 is SGHRS and CDR2 YFSETQ. The germline V and J ends were trimmed by 5 bases and 4 bases, with 7 bases remaining between them. CDR3 length equals 11 residues.

This clonotype was counted ten times or more. The chain uses TRBV7-9 and TRBJ2-7, with 9 bases lining up with TRBD1. J lost 9 bases, V lost 0 bases, and 3 bases had no gene match. Germline CDR1 and CDR2: SEHNR and FQNEAQ (reference sequence). This CDR3 has 13 amino acids. CDR3 bases: TGTGCCAGCAGCTTAGCGCTGGGACAGGGGCAGTACTTC. Protein: CASSLALGQGQYF.

This clonotype showed up many times. V and J are TRBV7-2 and TRBJ2-7; D ambiguous. CDR1 and CDR2 (germline): SGHTA, FQGNSA. The CDR3 is 13 amino acids. With 5 bases removed from V and 1 base from J, the gap between germline ends came to 9 bases. CDR3 region: CASSDPTSYEQYF. DNA of the CDR3: TGTGCCAGCAGCGATCCCACGTCCTACGAGCAGTACTTC.

This clonotype appeared many times. The chain employs TRBV28 and TRBJ1-3; D unclear. Trimming pared 5 bases from V and 2 bases from J, leaving 13 bases between. Germline lookup yields CDR1 MDHEN and CDR2 SYDVKM. The CDR3 is 15 amino acids. The DNA for the CDR3 is TGTGCCAGCAGTCGCCGAACAGACCCTGGAAACACCATATATTTT. Its protein product is CASSRRTDPGNTIYF.

This clonotype was recorded at least ten times. V gene TRBV20-1 combines with J gene TRBJ2-1; TRBD2 agrees at 7 bases. Germline V gene data show CDR1 as DFQATT and CDR2 as SNEGSKA (reference sequence). The J segment lost 0 bases and the V segment lost 7 bases, leaving 15 bases of the junction unmatched. The CDR3 has 17 amino acids. The DNA of the CDR3 is TGCAGTGGAGCGGAGCGTCGGCGGGGGAGCTCCTACAATGAGCAGTTCTTC. Amino acids: CSGAERRRGSSYNEQFF.

As regards this clonotype: A single base separates this from a much larger clone, so it may be a read error. The chain uses TRBV18 and TRBJ1-5, with TRBD1 matching over 9 bases. Germline V gene data show CDR1 as KGHSH and CDR2 as LQKENI. The CDR3 sequence is 16 residues long. The J segment lost 7 bases and the V segment lost 2 bases, leaving 9 bases of the junction unmatched. The CDR3 DNA reads as TGTGCCAGCTCACCAAAACCGGAACAGGGGGCCCAGCCCCAGCATTTT. The encoded protein is CASSPKPEQGAQPQHF. The variable domain in full, completed from reference TRBV18 and TRBJ1-5, reads NAGVMQNPRHLVRRRGQEARLRCSPMKGHSHVYWYRQLPEEGLKFMVYLQKENIIDESGMPKERFSAEFPKEGPSILRIQQVVRGDSAAYFCASSPKPEQGAQPQHFGDGTRLSIL.

The chain combines TRBV20-1 with TRBJ2-3; tentatively, D is TRBD2 (5 bases). Trimming left V 0 bases short and J 0 bases short, with 10 bases between. The V gene's germline CDR1 is DFQATT and CDR2 SNEGSKA (reference sequence). The CDR3 sequence is 15 residues long. CDR3 coding DNA: TGCAGTGCTAGAGACCCCCGGGAAAGCACAGATACGCAGTATTTT. Its protein is CSARDPRESTDTQYF.

This clonotype was observed at least ten times. The rearrangement links TRBV7-2 to TRBJ2-7; possible D gene TRBD2, 5 bases. The CDR3 has 12 amino acids. CDR1 is SGHTA, CDR2 FQGNSA, per germline. V shed 3 bases and J shed 7 bases, with 10 bases lying between them. CDR3 amino acids: CASSLAGAEQYF. CDR3 bases: TGTGCCAGCAGCTTGGCGGGCGCTGAGCAGTACTTC.

This clonotype was counted at least ten times. This chain connects TRBV25-1 to TRBJ2-7; D tentatively fits TRBD1 or TRBD2 (5 bases each). Germline CDR1 and CDR2: MGHDK and SYGVNS. The CDR3 runs 13 residues. The CDR3 nucleotides are TGTGCAACCGGGACCCAAACAGACTACGAGCAGTACTTC. Its protein product is CATGTQTDYEQYF.

This clonotype was seen a handful of times. The gene calls are TRBV5-1 and TRBJ1-2; TRBD1 might be the D (6 bases). CDR1 SGHRS and CDR2 YFSETQ come from the germline V gene. The length of the CDR3 is 16 residues. Trimming removed 0 bases from V and 8 bases from J, with 20 bases in between. CDR3 coding DNA: TGCGCCAGCAGCTTGGCTCCAGGGCAGGGGCCGGAAGGCTACACCTTC. This gives the protein CASSLAPGQGPEGYTF.

Concerning this clonotype itself: One base away lies a much larger clone, so this may be a sequencing read error. The rearrangement joins TRBV5-5 to TRBJ2-3; D might be TRBD1 (6 bases). The CDR3 covers 16 residues. The V end lost 4 bases, the J end lost 10 bases, and 25 bases lay between the germline ends. Germline values: CDR1 SGHKS, CDR2 YYEKEE (reference sequence). CDR3 region: CASSLRQESKIWPQYF. DNA of the CDR3: TGTGCCAGCAGCCTCAGACAGGAGTCAAAGATATGGCCGCAGTATTTT.

This clonotype came up many times. The chain is built from TRBV5-1 and TRBJ1-3; 8 bases align to TRBD1. Germline loops: CDR1 SGHRS, CDR2 YFSETQ. V lost 0 bases to trimming and J lost 4 bases; unmatched junction nucleotides: 0. The CDR3 has 14 amino acids. CDR3 sequence reads: CASSLAGGGNTIYF. Written as DNA, the CDR3 is TGCGCCAGCAGCTTGGCAGGGGGCGGAAACACCATATATTTT.

V and J are TRBV7-2 and TRBJ1-2, with D unclear. The CDR3 is made up of 14 amino acids. V shed 1 base and J shed 2 bases, with 8 bases lying between them. Germline V gene data show CDR1 as SGHTA and CDR2 as FQGNSA. CDR3 residues: CASSLGRGNYGYTF. CDR3 coding DNA: TGTGCCAGCAGCTTAGGTAGAGGGAACTATGGCTACACCTTC.

This clonotype was detected many times. V gene TRBV20-1 combines with J gene TRBJ1-2, with TRBD1 matching 8 bases. This CDR3 has 16 amino acids. Germline CDR1 and CDR2: DFQATT and SNEGSKA (reference sequence). The trim removed 1 base at V and 3 bases at J, leaving 10 bases unmatched. The CDR3 DNA follows: TGCAGTGCTAGAGCCCCCATCGGACAGGGCGACTATGGCTACACCTTC. It specifies CSARAPIGQGDYGYTF.

In its sample, this clonotype was seen many times. The gene calls are TRBV4-2 and TRBJ2-5; possible D gene TRBD2, 6 bases. This CDR3 spans 13 amino acids. Trimming took off 4 bases at V and 1 base at J, with 7 bases between the two ends. Germline V lookup: CDR1 LGHNA, CDR2 YNFKEQ. The CDR3 sequence is CASSRGVQETQYF. CDR3 nucleotide sequence: TGTGCCAGCAGCCGCGGGGTCCAAGAGACCCAGTACTTC.

This clonotype was observed at least ten times. The gene calls are TRBV7-2 and TRBJ1-1; 7 nucleotides agree with TRBD1. With V trimmed by 1 base and J by 4 bases, 3 bases remained unmatched. Looked up from germline, CDR1 is SGHTA and CDR2 is FQGNSA. The CDR3 sequence is 14 residues long. The CDR3, as DNA: TGTGCCAGCAGCTTAGACAGGGGAGGCACTGAAGCTTTCTTT. Its protein is CASSLDRGGTEAFF.

This clonotype was seen at least ten times. The rearrangement uses TRBV7-2 and TRBJ2-7; 8 positions match TRBD1. From germline, CDR1 is SGHTA and CDR2 FQGNSA. V lost 3 bases, J lost 2 bases, and 6 bases stayed unmatched. The CDR3 spans 15 residues. CDR3 protein: CASSFRQGAAYEQYF. CDR3 DNA: TGTGCCAGCAGCTTTAGGCAGGGGGCCGCCTACGAGCAGTACTTC. Full variable domain (remainder filled in from reference TRBV7-2 and TRBJ2-7): GAGVSQSPSNKVTEKGKDVELRCDPISGHTALYWYRQSLGQGLEFLIYFQGNSAPDKSGLPSDRFSAERTGGSVSTLTIQRTQQEDSAVYLCASSFRQGAAYEQYFGPGTRLTVT.

This clonotype ranks as medium-sized. The J gene is TRBJ1-3, the V gene TRBV20-1; a possible D gene is TRBD1 (5 bases). Germline V gene lookup returns CDR1 DFQATT and CDR2 SNEGSKA (reference sequence). The CDR3 is made up of 14 amino acids. The ends were cut back, 3 bases at V and 1 base at J, with 10 bases in the middle. The CDR3 sequence is CSARITGSGNTIYF. CDR3 coding DNA: TGCAGTGCTAGGATAACAGGATCTGGAAACACCATATATTTT.

This clonotype was counted at least ten times. The chain uses TRBV4-2 and TRBJ1-1; the D is unclear. In germline, CDR1 is LGHNA, CDR2 YNFKEQ. The CDR3 spans 13 residues. Trimming took 1 base from V and 4 from J, leaving 7 bases between them. The CDR3 coding sequence is TGTGCCAGCAGCCAAGGGTCCCTCACTGAAGCTTTCTTT. This encodes CASSQGSLTEAFF.

In regard to this clonotype: A read error is possible here, since a much larger clone lies one base away. V is TRBV5-1 and J is TRBJ2-3; 8 nucleotides agree with TRBD2. V dropped 3 bases and J dropped 2; count of bases not matched to a gene: 8. This CDR3 contains 16 residues. The germline CDR1 and CDR2 sequences are SGHRS and YFSETQ. The CDR3 DNA reads as TGCGCCAGCAGCTCGACTACTAGCGGTACCACAGATACGCAGTATTTT. This gives the protein CASSSTTSGTTDTQYF.

This clonotype was seen ten or more times. This chain links TRBV7-2 with TRBJ2-1; 8 bases are shared with TRBD2. J lost 8 bases, V lost 8 bases, and 5 bases had no gene match. Germline-derived CDR1 and CDR2 are SGHTA and FQGNSA. The CDR3 totals 12 residues. CDR3 in DNA: TGTGCCAGCGGGACTAGTGTCTATGAGCAGTTCTTC. Protein sequence: CASGTSVYEQFF.

This clonotype was seen repeatedly, ten times or more. The genes are TRBV7-6 and TRBJ1-4; D is uncertain. Trimming took off 7 bases at V and 0 bases at J, with 12 bases between the two ends. The CDR3 is 15 residues long. Germline loops: CDR1 SGHVS, CDR2 FNYEAQ. The CDR3 DNA reads as TGTGCCAGCACCCAAAACTCAGCAACTAATGAAAAACTGTTTTTT. It is translated as CASTQNSATNEKLFF.

This clonotype was counted many times. The chain links TRBV5-1 to TRBJ2-7; D gene unclear. V was cut by 4 bases and J by 6 bases, with 11 bases left in between. The CDR3 length is 12 residues. The germline gives CDR1 SGHRS, CDR2 YFSETQ. In DNA, the CDR3 is TGCGCCAGCAGCCTGGGGTCCCGCGAGCAGTACTTC. Translating it yields CASSLGSREQYF. The whole variable domain, filled in from reference TRBV5-1 and TRBJ2-7, reads KAGVTQTPRYLIKTRGQQVTLSCSPISGHRSVSWYQQTPGQGLQFLFEYFSETQRNKGNFPGRFSGRQFSNSRSEMNVSTLELGDSALYLCASSLGSREQYFGPGTRLTVT.

This clonotype has at least ten counts. The chain combines TRBV10-3 with TRBJ2-1, with TRBD2 matching over 12 bases. The CDR3 is 18 amino acids. The ends lost 8 bases at V and 6 bases at J; junction bases unmatched: 17. The germline gives CDR1 ENHRY, CDR2 SYGVKD. CDR3 residues: CAIGGAGDRGLAGNEQFF. The CDR3 DNA reads TGTGCCATCGGAGGGGCCGGAGACAGGGGACTAGCGGGCAATGAGCAGTTCTTC.

This clonotype was counted many times. The V and J genes are TRBV27 and TRBJ1-1; the D is unclear. Germline V CDR1 and CDR2: MNHEY, SMNVEV (reference sequence). Trimming left V 10 bases short and J 0 bases short, with 6 bases between. The CDR3 sequence is 11 residues long. The CDR3 here is CATLMNTEAFF. CDR3 nucleotides: TGTGCCACCCTAATGAACACTGAAGCTTTCTTT.

In this sample, this clonotype turned up many times. This rearrangement joins TRBV5-6 to TRBJ2-3; 7 bases match TRBD2. CDR3 size: 13 residues. The ends lost 5 bases at V and 3 bases at J; junction bases unmatched: 3. From germline, CDR1 is SGHDT and CDR2 YYEEEE. The CDR3: CASRREVTDTQYF. The CDR3 bases are TGTGCCAGCAGACGGGAGGTGACAGATACGCAGTATTTT.

This clonotype was found many times. The chain links TRBV5-1 to TRBJ2-7; D possibly corresponds to TRBD1 (5 bases). The CDR3 loop spans 14 amino acids. V was shortened by 1 base and J by 3 bases, with 11 bases between the two germline ends. Germline loops: CDR1 SGHRS, CDR2 YFSETQ. CDR3 coding DNA: TGCGCCAGCAGCTTGTTGGGGCCCAACTACGAGCAGTACTTC. Translated, it gives CASSLLGPNYEQYF. The full variable domain, its missing parts supplied by reference TRBV5-1 and TRBJ2-7, is KAGVTQTPRYLIKTRGQQVTLSCSPISGHRSVSWYQQTPGQGLQFLFEYFSETQRNKGNFPGRFSGRQFSNSRSEMNVSTLELGDSALYLCASSLLGPNYEQYFGPGTRLTVT.

This clonotype occurred many times. The rearrangement joins TRBV20-1 to TRBJ2-1; no clear D gene. V gave up 1 base and J gave up 9 bases, with 7 bases separating them. Germline V lookup: CDR1 DFQATT, CDR2 SNEGSKA (reference sequence). This CDR3 is 11 amino acids long. The DNA for the CDR3 is TGCAGTGCTAGAGGCGGCGGTGAGCAGTTCTTC. Protein sequence: CSARGGGEQFF.

In this sample, this clonotype turned up a few times. The chain is built from TRBV20-1 and TRBJ1-6, with D perhaps matching TRBD1 (6 bases). Per germline, CDR1 DFQATT and CDR2 SNEGSKA (reference sequence). The V and J ends lost 0 bases and 0 bases respectively, with 9 bases between them. The CDR3 totals 16 residues. The DNA for the CDR3 is TGCAGTGCTAGAGAAACAGGGAGCTCCTATAATTCACCCCTCCACTTT. This codes for CSARETGSSYNSPLHF.

This clonotype was observed at least ten times. The chain combines TRBV5-1 with TRBJ2-1; D is unresolved. V lost 0 bases, J lost 3 bases, and 10 bases lay in between. CDR3 size: 15 residues. Looked up from germline, CDR1 is SGHRS and CDR2 is YFSETQ. In nucleotides, the CDR3 is TGCGCCAGCAGCTTGGCCGACGGCCGCTACAATGAGCAGTTCTTC. Encoded protein: CASSLADGRYNEQFF.

This clonotype was seen many times. The CDR3 DNA follows: TGCAGTGCTAGAGAAACCGGGTGGCCAGGGGGCGATAAGAGTGGCTACACCTTC. Its protein is CSARETGWPGGDKSGYTF. The chain has TRBV20-1 and TRBJ1-2; TRBD1 agrees at 8 bases. The V segment lost 0 bases and the J segment 7 bases; nucleotides outside the gene matches: 19. The CDR3 has 18 amino acids. Germline CDR1 and CDR2: DFQATT and SNEGSKA (reference sequence).

For this clonotype: One end of the junction does not line up with germline, which may come from a read error. The chain combines TRBV7-9 with TRBJ1-6; possibly TRBD1 for D (5 bases). This CDR3 has 15 amino acids. The V gene's germline CDR1 is SEHNR and CDR2 FQNEAQ (reference sequence). The CDR3 coding sequence is TGTGCCAGCCAGGACCCCGGGGGACCTAGTTCACCCCTCAACTTT. Translated: CASQDPGGPSSPLNF.